This entry describes one T cell receptor beta chain. No antigen is known for it. The data were taken from a study of cytomegalovirus exposure and HLA in healthy donors. Study-wide results and limits: Rarity marked most TCR sequences, yet some public TCRs occurred in many donors. Several top significant clusters appeared, in a later analysis, to be linked to common viral pathogens. The study listed approximately 170 cytomegalovirus-associated TCR beta chains. One cluster of highly shared sequence variants probably arose as a sequencing artifact.

The CDR3 runs 14 residues. Germline V gene data show CDR1 as SGHRS and CDR2 as YFSETQ. With 3 bases removed from V and 1 base from J, the gap between germline ends came to 5 bases. The PCR made use of 60 Vbeta and 13 Jbeta primers. Method: immunoSEQ multiplex PCR; TCRdb's copy keeps in-frame clones and lacks some. The sample has some 81,000 clones, roughly 73% seen once; the top ten hold roughly 15%. This TCR derives from a woman aged 40 to 49 in good health and CMV-seropositive. Material for sequencing was PBMCs. This rearrangement joins TRBV5-1 to TRBJ2-6; D unclear. The CDR3 nucleotides are TGCGCCAGCAGCTCGGGTTCTGGGGCCAACGTCCTGACTTTC. The encoded protein is CASSSGSGANVLTF. The variable domain in full, completed from reference TRBV5-1 and TRBJ2-6, reads KAGVTQTPRYLIKTRGQQVTLSCSPISGHRSVSWYQQTPGQGLQFLFEYFSETQRNKGNFPGRFSGRQFSNSRSEMNVSTLELGDSALYLCASSSGSGANVLTFGAGSRLTVL.